This passage covers 7 T cell receptor beta chains from one sample sequenced in a study of cytomegalovirus exposure and HLA in healthy donors. The PCR made use of 60 Vbeta and 13 Jbeta primers. The method was immunoSEQ multiplex PCR; TCRdb's version includes in-frame clones alone and lacks a portion of them. Here the sample spans 150,000 to 200,000 clones, roughly 80% being singletons. The specimen was PBMCs. These receptors all come from a human donor in good health.

J is TRBJ2-1 and V is TRBV4-3, with TRBD2 matching 8 bases. This CDR3 has 18 amino acids. The J segment lost 7 bases and the V segment lost 0 bases, leaving 14 bases of the junction unmatched. The germline V gene has CDR1 LGHNA and CDR2 YSLEER. CDR3 residues: CASSQDFSPIAGLNEQFF. CDR3 coding DNA: TGCGCCAGCAGCCAAGATTTCAGCCCCATAGCGGGGTTGAATGAGCAGTTCTTC.

The gene calls are TRBV18 and TRBJ2-5; TRBD2 agrees at 8 bases. The V and J ends lost 4 bases and 1 base, in that order; junction bases with no gene match: 2. The CDR3 loop spans 14 amino acids. Germline V gene sequence: CDR1 KGHSH, CDR2 LQKENI. For the CDR3, the DNA is TGTGCCAGCTCACAAGCGGGAGCCCAAGAGACCCAGTACTTC. Encoded protein: CASSQAGAQETQYF.

V usage is TRBV2 and J usage is TRBJ2-5; 8 nucleotides align to TRBD1. V gave up 6 bases and J gave up 5 bases; unmatched junction bases: 11. The CDR3 runs 15 residues. Germline lookup yields CDR1 SNHLY and CDR2 FYNNEI. The CDR3 protein is CASRERTGSFETQYF. DNA of the CDR3: TGTGCCAGCAGAGAACGGACAGGGTCCTTTGAGACCCAGTACTTC.

The chain joins TRBV7-2 to TRBJ1-5, with D unresolved. V lost 4 bases, J lost 4 bases, and 8 bases lay in between. The CDR3 totals 13 residues. CDR1 and CDR2 from the germline V gene are SGHTA and FQGNSA. DNA for the CDR3: TGTGCCAGCAGCTCGTCCCAGAATCAGCCCCAGCATTTT. Translating gives CASSSSQNQPQHF.

The chain carries TRBV5-4 and TRBJ2-7; weak D call: TRBD2 (7 bases). V lost 0 bases and J 7 bases, leaving 20 bases between the germline ends. The V gene's germline CDR1 is SGHNT and CDR2 YYREEE (reference sequence). The CDR3 has 16 amino acids. CDR3 loop: CASSLGEQGGGWEQYF. CDR3 in DNA: TGTGCCAGCAGCTTGGGGGAGCAAGGGGGGGGGTGGGAGCAGTACTTC.

Only one count was recorded for this clone. A read error may account for a junction end that differs from germline. J is TRBJ1-6 and V is TRBV6-1; D is uncertain. CDR3 size: 15 residues. Germline V lookup: CDR1 MNHNS, CDR2 SASEGT. DNA of the CDR3: TGTGTCAGCAGTGAACCCTTCGGGGTCGTTGTATCCCTCCACTTT. This codes for CVSSEPFGVVVSLHF.

Notes on this clone: Without the conserved terminal phenylalanine or tryptophan, this CDR3 likely stems from a read error. The rearrangement uses TRBV7-9 and TRBJ1-5, with D maybe TRBD1 (6 bases). CDR3 length equals 15 residues. The germline gives CDR1 SEHNR, CDR2 FQNEAQ (reference sequence). V lost 5 bases to trimming and J lost 8 bases, with 19 bases between them. Here the CDR3 reads CASSRAGVEFEPQHL. The CDR3 nucleotides read TGTGCCAGCAGCCGAGCAGGGGTCGAATTTGAGCCCCAGCATCTT.